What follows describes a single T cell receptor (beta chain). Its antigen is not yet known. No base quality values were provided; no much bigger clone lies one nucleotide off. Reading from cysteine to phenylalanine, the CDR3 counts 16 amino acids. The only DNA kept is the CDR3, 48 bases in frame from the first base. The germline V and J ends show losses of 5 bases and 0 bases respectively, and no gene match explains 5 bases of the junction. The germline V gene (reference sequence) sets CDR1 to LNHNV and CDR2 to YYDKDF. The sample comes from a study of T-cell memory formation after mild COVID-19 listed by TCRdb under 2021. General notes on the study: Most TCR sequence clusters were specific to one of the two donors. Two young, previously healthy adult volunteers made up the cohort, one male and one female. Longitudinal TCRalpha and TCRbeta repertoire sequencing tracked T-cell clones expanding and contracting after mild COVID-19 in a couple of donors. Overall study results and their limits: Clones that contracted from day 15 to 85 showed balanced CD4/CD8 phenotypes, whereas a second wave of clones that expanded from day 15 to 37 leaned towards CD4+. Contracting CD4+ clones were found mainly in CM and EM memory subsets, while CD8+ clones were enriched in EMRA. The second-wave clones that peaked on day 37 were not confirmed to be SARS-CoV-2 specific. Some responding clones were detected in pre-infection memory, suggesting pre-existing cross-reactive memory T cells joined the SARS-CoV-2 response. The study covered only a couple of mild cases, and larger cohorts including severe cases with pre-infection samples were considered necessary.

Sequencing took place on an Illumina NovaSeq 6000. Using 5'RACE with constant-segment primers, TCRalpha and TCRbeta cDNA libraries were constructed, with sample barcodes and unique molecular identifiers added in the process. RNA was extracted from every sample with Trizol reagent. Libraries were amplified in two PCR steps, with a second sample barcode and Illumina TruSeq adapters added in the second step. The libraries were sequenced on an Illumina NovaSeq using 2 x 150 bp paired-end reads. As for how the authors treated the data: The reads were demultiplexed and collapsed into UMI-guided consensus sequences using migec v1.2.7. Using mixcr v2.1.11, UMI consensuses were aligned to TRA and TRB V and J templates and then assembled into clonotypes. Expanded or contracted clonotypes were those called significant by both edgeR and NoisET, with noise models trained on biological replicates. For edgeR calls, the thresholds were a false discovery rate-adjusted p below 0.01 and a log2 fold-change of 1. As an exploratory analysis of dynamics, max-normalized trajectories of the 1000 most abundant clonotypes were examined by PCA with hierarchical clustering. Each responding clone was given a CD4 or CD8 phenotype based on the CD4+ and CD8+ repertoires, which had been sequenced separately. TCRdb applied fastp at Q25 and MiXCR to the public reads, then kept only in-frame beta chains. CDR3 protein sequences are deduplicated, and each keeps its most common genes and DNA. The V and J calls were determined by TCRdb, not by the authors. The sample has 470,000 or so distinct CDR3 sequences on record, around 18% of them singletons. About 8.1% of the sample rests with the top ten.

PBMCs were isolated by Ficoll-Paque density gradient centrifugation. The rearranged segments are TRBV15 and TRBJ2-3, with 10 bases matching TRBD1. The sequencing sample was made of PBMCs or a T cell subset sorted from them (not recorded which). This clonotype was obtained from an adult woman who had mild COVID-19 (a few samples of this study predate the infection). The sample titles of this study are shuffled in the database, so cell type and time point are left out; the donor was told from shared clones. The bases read TGTGCCACCAGCCCCCGACAGGGGGCTAGCACAGATACGCAGTATTTT. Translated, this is CATSPRQGASTDTQYF. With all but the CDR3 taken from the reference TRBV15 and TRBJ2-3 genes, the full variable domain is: DAMVIQNPRYQVTQFGKPVTLSCSQTLNHNVMYWYQQKSSQAPKLLFHYYDKDFNNEADTPDNFQSRRPNTSFCFLDIRSPGLGDTAMYLCATSPRQGASTDTQYFGPGTRLTVL.